What follows are 5 T cell receptor beta chains derived from one specimen sequenced in a study of cytomegalovirus exposure and HLA in healthy donors. Primers: 60 Vbeta forward and 13 Jbeta reverse. This table comes from immunoSEQ multiplex PCR, and its TCRdb copy is limited to in-frame clones, with some not included. This sample yields about 130,000 clones, of which about 74% are seen a single time; less than 7% belongs to the top ten. The sample taken for sequencing was PBMCs. The source of these receptors is a woman in her 50s in good health and CMV-seropositive.

The chain uses TRBV7-2 and TRBJ2-3, with D tentatively TRBD2 (6 bases). The CDR3 has 15 amino acids. Looked up from germline, CDR1 is SGHTA and CDR2 is FQGNSA. The V gene lost 1 base and the J gene lost 3 bases, with 11 bases spanning the gap. The CDR3 sequence: CASSLDGRGTDTQYF. The CDR3 bases are TGTGCCAGCAGCTTAGATGGGCGGGGAACAGATACGCAGTATTTT.

The V gene is TRBV2, the J gene TRBJ1-2, with D unresolved. The germline V gene has CDR1 SNHLY and CDR2 FYNNEI. Trimming left V 3 bases short and J 8 bases short, with 16 bases between. This CDR3 has 14 amino acids. The CDR3 is CASSDILPTGGYTF. CDR3 sequence (DNA): TGTGCCAGCAGTGACATCCTACCGACGGGGGGCTACACCTTC.

This clone was seen more than once but under ten times. CDR3 nucleotide sequence: TGTGCCAGCAGTTACGGCGCCCCGGGGGAGCAGTACTTC. Amino acids: CASSYGAPGEQYF. The rearrangement joins TRBV6-5 to TRBJ2-7, with D perhaps matching TRBD2 (5 bases). CDR3 length: 13 amino acids. V lost 2 bases and J 7 bases, leaving 12 bases between the germline ends. Germline V CDR1 and CDR2: MNHEY, SVGAGI.

This rearrangement joins TRBV9 to TRBJ2-7; TRBD2 matches 10 bases. Trimming at V came to 4 bases and at J to 3 bases, leaving 16 bases not matched to a gene. This CDR3 comprises 18 residues. CDR1 SGDLS and CDR2 YYNGEE come from the germline V gene. CDR3 region: CASSPHRMLAGELYEQYF. The CDR3 DNA sequence: TGTGCCAGCAGCCCACACAGGATGCTAGCGGGGGAGCTCTACGAGCAGTACTTC.

This clone has just a few counts. This chain uses TRBV5-1 with TRBJ1-2; D is possibly TRBD1 (6 bases). The germline gives CDR1 SGHRS, CDR2 YFSETQ. The CDR3 consists of 15 residues. V lost 4 bases to trimming and J lost 7 bases, with 20 bases between them. The CDR3 is CASSPSRDNSGGYTF. CDR3 nucleotide sequence: TGCGCCAGCAGCCCGTCCCGGGACAATTCCGGTGGCTACACCTTC.